This record looks at one T cell receptor beta chain sequence and its context. The sample belongs to a study of T cells expressing NK-cell markers. Per the germline V gene, CDR1 is SGDLS and CDR2 is YYNGEE. CDR3 length: 13 residues. TCR beta cDNA was made by 5'RACE template switching with UMIs. Following a re-call of the 5' RACE reads, TCRdb has one entry per CDR3 protein and lacks DNA. The repertoire table contains 150,000 to 200,000 distinct CDR3 sequences. The source is a man between 18 and 69 years old in good health. The chain has TRBV9 and TRBJ1-1. Specimen: blood T cells: a sorted CD56 or NKG2C T cell subset, CD4+ or CD8+ T cells, or bulk PBMC T cells (not recorded which). This chain's CDR3 is CASSVGKEYEAFF.